This T cell receptor (beta chain) came from a study of blood T cells in healthy people across ages. CDR3 length: 16 residues. Germline V gene lookup returns CDR1 LGHNA and CDR2 YSLEER. V was shortened by 0 bases and J by 9 bases, with 18 bases between the two germline ends. Next came a second PCR, run for about 7 to 12 cycles, which used a sample-barcoded 5' primer along with a J-beta primer mix. Each cDNA molecule received a tag from a template-switch adaptor that had 12 random nucleotides. Each sample yielded at least 2.5 million CDR3-containing paired-end reads. TCRdb reprocessed the 5' RACE reads with MiXCR, giving one entry per CDR3 protein. Among about 580,000 distinct CDR3 sequences, 40% to 50% were seen once, and the ten largest hold around 23%. Remarks on this clonotype: Its antigen is unknown.

Study-level results: Higher diversity, along with more naive CD4+ cells, distinguished long-lived donors from aged donors. TCR beta diversity, measured per million T cells, fell in a roughly linear way with age.

The sequencing sample was made of blood. This chain uses TRBV4-3 with TRBJ2-1; TRBD2 is a possible D gene (5 bases). This receptor was identified in a man older than 75 in good health. Here the CDR3 reads CASSQDRAGRWGEQFF. Here the CDR3 DNA reads TGCGCCAGCAGCCAAGATCGGGCGGGCCGATGGGGTGAGCAGTTCTTC.